A selection of T cell receptor beta chains follows, all from one sample in a study of T cells in Graves' hyperthyroidism and ophthalmopathy. TCRdb fed the multiplex PCR reads into MiXCR, producing one record per CDR3 protein. Altogether roughly 840,000 distinct CDR3 sequences are present, roughly 37% being singletons, with the ten largest covering 7.5% to 9.5%. The sample taken for sequencing was blood. The source is a man aged 18 to 29 with Graves' hyperthyroidism. Each CDR3 is given with its conserved first and last residue. A D gene is named only where the DNA matches it firmly. The size field is filled for only some rows; it gives once, few, many or a size class.

TRBV5-4,few,NA,TRBJ2-7,CASSLSPERVEQYF,TGTGCCAGCAGCTTGAGTCCGGAACGCGTGGAGCAGTACTTC
TRBV12-3/TRBV12-4,few,NA,TRBJ1-4,CASSQGIATNEKLFF,TGTGCCAGCAGCCAGGGAATCGCAACTAATGAAAAACTGTTTTTT
TRBV12-3/TRBV12-4,NA,TRBD1,TRBJ2-5,CASSLAATGDQPQYF,TGTGCCAGCAGTTTGGCGGCGACAGGGGATCAGCCCCAGTACTTC
TRBV19,many,TRBD1,TRBJ1-1,CATDRGLGSEAFF,TGTGCCACCGACAGGGGCCTTGGTTCTGAAGCTTTCTTT
TRBV7-8,many,NA,TRBJ2-7,CASSLASGSYEQYF,TGTGCCAGCAGCTTAGCTAGTGGCTCCTACGAGCAGTACTTC
TRBV7-9,few,TRBD1,TRBJ1-5,CASSSDRASSNQPQHF,TGTGCCAGCAGCTCGGACAGGGCCTCTAGCAATCAGCCCCAGCATTTT
TRBV7-2,NA,NA,TRBJ1-4,CASRPMWIDECEKLFF,TGTGCCAGCAGACCAATGTGGATAGATGAGTGTGAAAAACTGTTTTTC
TRBV10-3,NA,NA,TRBJ2-7,CASSYAGNRAFYEQYF,TGTGCCAGCAGTTACGCCGGGAACAGGGCCTTCTACGAGCAGTACTTC
TRBV20-1,NA,NA,TRBJ2-7,CSATDGQSSGEQYF,TGCAGTGCTACCGACGGACAGTCCTCAGGGGAGCAGTACTTC
TRBV20-1,NA,TRBD1,TRBJ1-4,CSARDPGDRDNEKLFF,TGCAGTGCTAGAGACCCGGGGGACAGGGATAATGAAAAACTGTTTTTT
TRBV20-1,many,NA,TRBJ1-5,CSARGGQPQHF,TGCAGTGCTAGAGGAGGGCAGCCCCAGCATTTT
TRBV29-1,NA,TRBD1,TRBJ1-2,CSADRIYGYTF,TGCAGCGCGGACAGGATCTATGGCTACACCTTC
TRBV19,many,NA,TRBJ1-1,CASSMGQNTEAFF,TGTGCCAGTAGTATGGGGCAAAACACTGAAGCTTTCTTT
TRBV24-1,many,NA,TRBJ2-2,CATSEARNTGELFF,TGTGCCACCAGTGAGGCCCGAAACACCGGGGAGCTGTTTTTT